Listed below are T cell receptor beta chains from one sample, sequenced in a study of shared clonotypes between healthy human individuals. Measured with immunoSEQ multiplex PCR; TCRdb has only the in-frame clones, and not every one. The data show 300,000 or so clones, approximately 79% seen once. Sample: memory CD4+ T cells sorted from blood. The receptors stem from a young man in good health. Both conserved end residues are part of each CDR3. The D gene is left open where the match is weak. Not all rows give a size; the values are once, few, many and, for expanded clones, a class.

j_call clone_size v_call d_call cdr3_aa cdr3_nt
TRBJ2-1 NA TRBV9 NA CASSQEGQNNEQFF TGTGCCAGCAGCCAAGAGGGACAAAACAATGAGCAGTTCTTC
TRBJ2-5 NA TRBV6-6 TRBD2 CASTPSGTQTQYF TGTGCCAGCACCCCTAGCGGGACTCAGACCCAGTACTTC
TRBJ2-1 NA TRBV14 NA CASSSFLGLMGLANNEQFF TGTGCCAGCAGCTCGTTTCTGGGCCTCATGGGGCTAGCGAACAATGAGCAGTTCTTC
TRBJ2-7 NA TRBV4-3 NA CASSQVNSGLLEQYF TGCGCCAGCAGCCAAGTAAATTCAGGTTTACTCGAGCAGTACTTC
TRBJ1-2 few TRBV5-6 TRBD1 CASSLSADRSYGYTF TGTGCCAGCAGCTTGAGCGCGGACAGGTCCTATGGCTACACCTTC
TRBJ2-3 NA TRBV5-6 NA CASSLGVGTDTQYF TGTGCCAGCAGCTTGGGTGTGGGGACGGATACGCAGTATTTT
TRBJ2-7 few TRBV5-1 TRBD2 CASSLVAGGPLEQYF TGCGCCAGCAGCTTGGTAGCGGGAGGTCCCCTCGAGCAGTACTTC
TRBJ2-7 NA TRBV7-9 NA CASSSRQAQRYEQYF TGTGCCAGCAGCTCACGGCAGGCACAGCGCTACGAGCAGTACTTC
TRBJ1-5 NA TRBV6-6 NA CASGTLNQPQHF TGTGCCAGCGGGACTCTCAATCAGCCCCAGCATTTT
TRBJ2-5 NA TRBV9 NA CASSVGAGVGETQYF TGTGCCAGCAGCGTAGGGGCAGGGGTTGGAGAGACCCAGTACTTC
TRBJ2-4 NA TRBV20-1 NA CSARSKNIQYF TGCAGTGCTAGGAGCAAAAACATTCAGTACTTC
TRBJ2-7 NA TRBV30 NA CAWSVEWNIYF TGTGCCTGGAGTGTTGAGTGGAACATCTACTTC
TRBJ1-1 once TRBV6-5 NA CASSSKGHTEAFF TGTGCCAGCAGTTCTAAGGGTCACACTGAAGCTTTCTTT
TRBJ1-1 NA TRBV5-4 NA CASSLGGELAEAFF TGTGCCAGCAGCTTAGGGGGGGAGCTGGCTGAAGCTTTCTTT
TRBJ2-3 NA TRBV7-9 NA CASSLGAITDTQYF TGTGCCAGCAGCTTAGGGGCTATCACAGATACGCAGTATTTT
TRBJ2-1 NA TRBV14 TRBD1 CASSQGRTGTGNYNEQFF TGTGCCAGCAGCCAAGGGAGAACCGGGACAGGTAACTACAATGAGCAGTTCTTC
TRBJ2-7 once TRBV14 TRBD1 CASSQLRGQGRSYEQYF TGTGCCAGCAGCCAACTTAGGGGACAGGGGCGCTCCTACGAGCAGTACTTC
TRBJ2-7 NA TRBV11-2 TRBD2 CASSPGLADSYEQYF TGTGCCAGCAGCCCAGGACTAGCGGACTCCTACGAGCAGTACTTC
TRBJ2-7 NA TRBV7-3 TRBD2 CASSSGAGVAYEQYF TGTGCCAGCAGCTCCGGAGCGGGAGTCGCCTACGAGCAGTACTTC
TRBJ2-3 NA TRBV7-2 NA CASSLRSDTDTQYF TGTGCCAGCAGCTTGCGGTCGGATACAGATACGCAGTATTTT
TRBJ2-7 NA TRBV7-9 NA CASRPPGHRNGQQYF TGTGCCAGCAGGCCCCCTGGCCATCGGAATGGCCAGCAGTACTTC
TRBJ2-2 few TRBV29-1 NA CSVFAGWGTGELFF TGCAGCGTCTTCGCAGGGTGGGGGACCGGGGAGCTGTTTTTT
TRBJ2-1 NA TRBV7-9 TRBD2 CASSETSGSLYNEQFF TGTGCCAGCAGCGAGACTAGCGGGAGTCTCTACAATGAGCAGTTCTTC
TRBJ2-7 NA TRBV7-9 TRBD2 CASSFGLAGGNLYEQYF TGTGCCAGCAGCTTCGGACTAGCGGGAGGGAATTTATACGAGCAGTACTTC
TRBJ2-7 NA TRBV5-4 TRBD2 CASSPGGVAGLREQYF TGTGCCAGCAGCCCGGGGGGGGTAGCGGGTCTCCGAGAGCAGTACTTC
TRBJ2-1 NA TRBV9 TRBD2 CASSVGTSASYNEQFF TGTGCCAGCAGCGTCGGGACTAGCGCCTCCTACAATGAGCAGTTCTTC
TRBJ2-1 NA TRBV5-1 NA CASSLEGDSYDNEQFF TGCGCCAGCAGCTTGGAAGGGGATTCTTACGACAATGAGCAGTTCTTC
TRBJ1-5 once TRBV28 NA CASSWTVYQPQHF TGTGCCAGCAGTTGGACAGTTTATCAGCCCCAGCATTTT
TRBJ2-1 NA TRBV10-1 TRBD2 CASSGLAGMGQFF TGCGCCAGCTCGGGACTAGCGGGAATGGGGCAGTTCTTC
TRBJ2-7 NA TRBV18 NA CASSPIPRADSYEQYF TGTGCCAGCTCACCAATCCCTAGAGCCGACTCCTACGAGCAGTACTTC
TRBJ2-7 NA TRBV7-8 NA CASRRIRDPSYEQYF TGTGCCAGCAGGCGAATCCGGGATCCAAGCTACGAGCAGTACTTC
TRBJ2-3 NA TRBV5-1 TRBD1 CASSPRTGSTDTQYF TGCGCCAGCAGCCCAAGGACAGGGAGCACAGATACGCAGTATTTT
TRBJ1-4 NA TRBV28 NA CASSSLRGASEKLFF TGTGCCAGCAGTTCCTTACGGGGGGCTAGTGAAAAACTGTTTTTT
TRBJ1-1 NA TRBV7-2 NA CASSLEVSRAEAFF TGTGCCAGCAGCTTAGAGGTGTCCAGGGCTGAAGCTTTCTTT
TRBJ2-7 NA TRBV6-1 TRBD1 CASKPDRDSYEQYF TGTGCCAGCAAGCCGGACAGGGACTCCTACGAGCAGTACTTC
TRBJ2-5 NA TRBV20-1 NA CSAQSLETQYF TGCAGTGCCCAGTCCTTAGAGACCCAGTACTTC
TRBJ1-1 NA TRBV5-6 NA CASSYRVNTEAFF TGTGCCAGCAGCTATAGGGTGAACACTGAAGCTTTCTTT
TRBJ2-5 NA TRBV30 TRBD1 CAWGAGGETQYF TGTGCCTGGGGGGCAGGGGGAGAGACCCAGTACTTC
TRBJ1-4 many TRBV13 NA CASSQPQGRGEKLFF TGTGCCAGCAGCCAACCACAGGGAAGAGGGGAAAAACTGTTTTTT
TRBJ1-4 NA TRBV5-6 NA CASSLRVGGNEKLFF TGTGCCAGCAGCTTGAGGGTCGGAGGTAATGAAAAACTGTTTTTT
TRBJ2-5 few TRBV5-1 NA CASSLGAEETQYF TGCGCCAGCAGCTTGGGAGCGGAAGAGACCCAGTACTTC
TRBJ2-1 few TRBV6-5 TRBD2 CASSYGTSGLTEQFF TGTGCCAGCAGTTACGGAACTAGCGGGTTAACTGAGCAGTTCTTC
TRBJ2-3 NA TRBV19 NA CASSTTKDPTDTQYF TGTGCCAGTAGTACGACAAAGGATCCCACAGATACGCAGTATTTT
TRBJ2-7 once TRBV4-2 TRBD2 CASSQGLAGGYEQYF TGTGCCAGCAGCCAGGGACTAGCGGGAGGGTACGAGCAGTACTTC
TRBJ2-3 NA TRBV18 TRBD2 CASSPPSGRAEADTQYF TGTGCCAGCTCACCACCGAGCGGGAGGGCCGAGGCAGATACGCAGTATTTT
TRBJ2-7 NA TRBV7-9 TRBD1 CASSLTPGQDYYEQYF TGTGCCAGCAGCTTGACGCCGGGACAGGATTACTACGAGCAGTACTTC
TRBJ1-3 NA TRBV5-1 NA CASSLMEARISGNTIYF TGCGCCAGCAGCTTGATGGAAGCTAGAATCTCTGGAAACACCATATATTTT
TRBJ2-7 few TRBV30 TRBD1 CAWSGQGEQYF TGTGCCTGGAGTGGACAGGGCGAGCAGTACTTC
TRBJ2-1 NA TRBV18 TRBD1 CASSPRDRTALNNEQFF TGTGCCAGCTCACCCCGGGACAGGACAGCCCTGAACAATGAGCAGTTCTTC
TRBJ2-6 NA TRBV11-2 NA CASIGHPHLSGANVLTF TGTGCCAGCATTGGACACCCACATCTCTCTGGGGCCAACGTCCTGACTTTC